The subject of this entry is one T cell receptor (beta chain). The antigen is undetermined. These data are taken from a study of Ad26.COV2.S vaccination and SARS-CoV-2 variants. Study-wide background: The vaccine Ad26.COV2.S was put into the muscle once, or twice with 56 days between.

Germline lookup yields CDR1 LGHNA and CDR2 YSLEER. The CDR3 consists of 17 residues. V lost 0 bases and J lost 8; bases outside the gene matches: 9. Treatment meaning: 15 to 20 received Ad26.COV2.S at low or high dose, single or two shots; five or six received placebo; per-sample allocation not given. On day 63 after the first injection, vaccine and placebo recipients gave samples. It was an adult aged 18-55 years in Boston who was the donor. Using immunoSEQ multiplex PCR, the repertoire was profiled, and TCRdb retains in-frame clones only, with some absent. The sample yields 500,000 or so clones, roughly nine tenths seen once. Study results and caveats: For non-spike TCRs, breadth in vaccine recipients resembled that in placebo recipients.

The clonotype was recovered from a person between 18 and 59 years old who received the Ad26.COV2.S COVID-19 vaccine or a placebo. The sample was peripheral blood, taken in a trial of Ad26.COV2.S vaccine versus placebo. The gene calls are TRBV4-3 and TRBJ2-1; 11 positions match TRBD2. The CDR3 loop is CASSQDQLAGVGDEQFF. Written as DNA, the CDR3 is TGCGCCAGCAGCCAAGACCAACTAGCGGGAGTCGGCGATGAGCAGTTCTTC.